This T cell receptor (beta chain) was recovered during a study of yellow fever vaccine responses in identical twins. Notes on the study in general: The T cell response to vaccination in identical twins was reportedly partly convergent and partly personalized.

As regards this clonotype: Its specificity is unknown.

TCRdb reanalysed the RT-PCR reads using MiXCR and keeps one entry per CDR3 protein. The top ten clones hold roughly 1.9% of a sample with about 9,000 distinct CDR3 sequences, roughly 83% of them seen once. Trimming cost V 5 bases and J 4 bases, with 17 bases left between them. The CDR3 is 15 amino acids. Germline loops: CDR1 SGHNT, CDR2 YENEEA. This clonotype originated in a woman younger than 30 who received the yellow fever vaccine. The sample here was T cells from blood (PBMCs), unsorted or a sorted subset (not recorded which), taken before or after yellow fever vaccination (not recorded which). This chain connects TRBV11-3 to TRBJ1-1; possibly TRBD1 for D (5 bases). CDR3 in DNA: TGTGCCAGCAGCCCGATCAAGGGGTCGGGCACTGAAGCTTTCTTT. It codes for CASSPIKGSGTEAFF.